This T cell receptor (beta chain) is from a study of T cell responses to AZD1222 COVID-19 vaccine. Trimming removed 4 bases at V and 2 bases at J, with 8 bases between. Germline lookup yields CDR1 LGHDT and CDR2 YNNKEL (reference sequence). This CDR3 region has 13 residues. Points on this clone: Its specificity is unknown.

Repertoires were generated with immunoSEQ multiplex PCR, while TCRdb's copy carries only in-frame clones and drops some. Among hundreds of thousands of clones listed, approximately 94% were seen once. Study-level findings and limits: The peak T cell response came first, and repertoires were sampled only after it. Donors skewed white British and female; clonal diversity was possibly underestimated.

V gene TRBV3-1 (or the pseudogene TRBV3-2) combines with J gene TRBJ1-2; a weak D match, TRBD1 (5 bases). The sample consisted of peripheral blood, taken on day 0 of MenACWY control vaccination. The source is an adult in good health. This CDR3 is CASSRQLNYGYTF. DNA of the CDR3: TGTGCCAGCAGCCGACAGCTAAACTATGGCTACACCTTC.